These 22 T cell receptor beta chains originate from one sample sequenced in a study of T cell changes during pregnancy in multiple sclerosis (dated by TCRdb to the late 2010s). The protocol used for the library was the immunoSEQ multiplex PCR assay. Entries here come from immuneACCESS through TCRdb and include only in-frame sequences with V and J called. Some clones fail to appear in such tables; in the studies checked, an unresolved V gene covers under half of the shortfall, and the cause of the remainder is unknown. The table for this sample lists some 70,000 clones; roughly 92% of them were counted only once. In total, the top ten clones hold over 3.5% of the sample. Sequencing was performed on peripheral blood, taken after pregnancy. The receptors originated from a female donor in good health, enrolled as a control in a pregnancy study.

The chain recombines TRBV5-1 with TRBJ2-2; 7 bases agree with TRBD2. V lost 1 base to trimming and J lost 7 bases; unmatched junction nucleotides: 10. CDR3 length equals 16 residues. Germline CDR1 and CDR2: SGHRS and YFSETQ. This chain's CDR3 is CASSLSGRADGGELFF. DNA of the CDR3: TGCGCCAGCAGCTTGAGTGGGAGGGCCGATGGCGGGGAGCTGTTTTTT.

The CDR3 nucleotides are TGTGCCAGCCTCGAGACAGGGGAGGGACAGCCCCAGCATTTT. Its protein is CASLETGEGQPQHF. The chain recombines TRBV2 with TRBJ1-5, with 8 bases that match TRBD1. The CDR3 sequence is 14 residues long. Germline V gene data show CDR1 as SNHLY and CDR2 as FYNNEI. The V gene end was trimmed by 8 bases and the J gene end by 7 bases; junction bases not matched to a gene: 10.

The chain has TRBV21-1 and TRBJ2-2; the table's D call, TRBD2, was not checked against the DNA. TRBV21-1 is a documented pseudogene. CDR3 length: 16 amino acids. CDR3 sequence (DNA): TGTGCCAGCAGCAAAGGCGGGGGTACGAGCGGCGGGGAGCTGTTTTTT. This encodes CASSKGGGTSGGELFF.

The J gene is TRBJ1-1, the V gene TRBV14, with D possibly being TRBD1 (6 bases). Trimming removed 0 bases from V and 3 bases from J, with 14 bases in between. Germline values: CDR1 SGHDN, CDR2 FVKESK. The CDR3 has 16 residues. In DNA, the CDR3 is TGTGCCAGCAGCCAAGATCAGGGGACAAGACACACTGAAGCTTTCTTT. It specifies CASSQDQGTRHTEAFF.

The chain recombines TRBV7-9 with TRBJ2-6; 10 bases map to TRBD1. The CDR3 runs 19 residues. Per the germline V gene, CDR1 is SEHNR and CDR2 is FQNEAQ (reference sequence). Losses at the gene ends were 4 bases for V and 1 base for J; bases not matched to a gene: 10. The CDR3 is CASSSRWDRGASGANVLTF. CDR3 coding DNA: TGTGCCAGCAGCTCTCGTTGGGACAGGGGTGCATCTGGGGCCAACGTCCTGACTTTC.

V and J are TRBV29-1 and TRBJ2-5, with D tentatively TRBD1 (6 bases). Trimming shortened V by 5 bases and J by 4 bases, and 14 bases separated the two germline ends. The V gene's germline CDR1 is SQVTM and CDR2 ANQGSEA. The length of the CDR3 is 13 residues. DNA of the CDR3: TGCAGCGTTTTGGGACAACGACGAGAGACCCAGTACTTC. Translation: CSVLGQRRETQYF. Complete variable domain (other parts from reference TRBV29-1 and TRBJ2-5): SAVISQKPSRDICQRGTSLTIQCQVDSQVTMMFWYRQQPGQSLTLIATANQGSEATYESGFVIDKFPISRPNLTFSTLTVSNMSPEDSSIYLCSVLGQRRETQYFGPGTRLLVL.

The V and J genes are TRBV18 and TRBJ1-1; TRBD1 agrees at 8 bases. V trimming: 5 bases; J trimming: 3 bases; junction bases outside the gene matches: 2. The germline gives CDR1 KGHSH, CDR2 LQKENI. The CDR3 sequence is 13 residues long. Here the CDR3 reads CASSTDRDTEAFF. In DNA form, the CDR3 reads TGTGCCAGCTCAACGGACAGGGACACTGAAGCTTTCTTT. Looking up the rest from reference TRBV18 and TRBJ1-1 gives the full variable domain: NAGVMQNPRHLVRRRGQEARLRCSPMKGHSHVYWYRQLPEEGLKFMVYLQKENIIDESGMPKERFSAEFPKEGPSILRIQQVVRGDSAAYFCASSTDRDTEAFFGQGTRLTVV.

This clone showed up just a few times. The chain employs TRBV20-1 and TRBJ2-1; D gene uncertain. V dropped 3 bases and J dropped 7 bases, with 7 bases sitting between them. The germline V gene has CDR1 DFQATT and CDR2 SNEGSKA (reference sequence). The CDR3 has 11 residues. The CDR3 loop is CSASDGNEQFF. CDR3 in DNA: TGCAGTGCTAGTGACGGGAATGAGCAGTTCTTC.

This clone was picked up one time. The chain employs TRBV19 and TRBJ1-2; D is ambiguous. This CDR3 has 15 amino acids. V was trimmed by 5 bases and J by 3 bases, leaving 16 bases between them. From germline, CDR1 is LNHDA and CDR2 SQIVND (reference sequence). CDR3 sequence reads: CASSDGEEPDYGYTF. The CDR3, as DNA: TGTGCCAGTAGTGACGGGGAGGAACCGGACTATGGCTACACCTTC.

The chain uses TRBV28 and TRBJ1-6, with a possible D match to TRBD1 (5 bases). There are 14 residues in the CDR3. Germline CDR1 reads MDHEN; CDR2 reads SYDVKM. Trimming left V 6 bases short and J 1 base short, with 7 bases between. Written as DNA, the CDR3 is TGTGCCAGCAGAGGGGAATCCTATAATTCACCCCTCCACTTT. Its translation: CASRGESYNSPLHF.

This sequence joins TRBV13 and TRBJ2-1; D gene ambiguous. V was cut by 4 bases and J by 10 bases, with 11 bases left in between. The CDR3 contains 12 residues. Germline CDR1 is PRHDT and CDR2 is FYEKMQ (reference sequence). DNA for the CDR3: TGTGCCAGCAGCTCGAGTACCTCAGAGCAGTTCTTC. Its translation: CASSSSTSEQFF.

The rearrangement links TRBV7-8 to TRBJ2-2, with 15 bases that match TRBD2. V was pared by 1 base and J by 2 bases, with 5 bases of the junction left unmatched. CDR3 length: 19 residues. Germline assignment: CDR1 SGHVS and CDR2 FQNEAQ. This CDR3 reads CASSLVGLAGGLNTGELFF. The CDR3 coding sequence is TGTGCCAGCAGCTTAGTGGGACTAGCGGGAGGCTTAAACACCGGGGAGCTGTTTTTT.

The chain carries TRBV2 and TRBJ1-4; 8 bases match TRBD1. With V trimmed by 8 bases and J by 13 bases, 12 bases remained unmatched. From germline, CDR1 is SNHLY and CDR2 FYNNEI. The CDR3 has 13 amino acids. CDR3 amino acids: CASSLGQGEGLFF. The DNA for the CDR3 is TGTGCCAGCTCGCTTGGACAGGGTGAAGGACTGTTTTTT.

V gene TRBV5-1 combines with J gene TRBJ1-3, with unresolved D. Germline CDR1 reads SGHRS; CDR2 reads YFSETQ. The CDR3 covers 19 residues. Trimming stripped 3 bases from V and 0 bases from J, with 22 bases between. The chain's CDR3 is CASSSYYFIGLYSGNTIYF. CDR3 DNA sequence: TGCGCCAGCAGCTCCTATTATTTCATTGGACTTTACTCTGGAAACACCATATATTTT.

The chain has TRBV4-3 and TRBJ2-1; a possible D gene is TRBD2 (5 bases). The V gene's germline CDR1 is LGHNA and CDR2 YSLEER. The CDR3 is made up of 15 amino acids. Trimming removed 0 bases at V and 4 bases at J, with 10 bases between. CDR3 DNA: TGCGCCAGCAGCCAAGATCGACTAAGATACAATGAGCAGTTCTTC. It codes for CASSQDRLRYNEQFF.

The rearrangement uses TRBV7-9 and TRBJ2-6, with D uncertain. With 5 bases removed from V and 6 bases from J, the gap between germline ends came to 5 bases. The germline CDR1 and CDR2 sequences are SEHNR and FQNEAQ (reference sequence). The CDR3 runs to 12 residues. DNA for the CDR3: TGTGCCAGCAGCCGTTCGGCCAACGTCCTGACTTTC. Translation: CASSRSANVLTF.

V is TRBV7-6 and J is TRBJ2-3, with 8 bases that match TRBD2. CDR3 size: 17 residues. With V trimmed by 6 bases and J by 0 bases, 11 bases remained unmatched. CDR1 is SGHVS and CDR2 is FNYEAQ in the germline V gene. In DNA, the CDR3 is TGTGCCAGCAGGGGGACTACCGGGGGGGCTAGCACAGATACGCAGTATTTT. This codes for CASRGTTGGASTDTQYF.

This clone came up a few times. One junction end does not reproduce the germline sequence, and a read error may be involved. The J gene is TRBJ1-1, the V gene TRBV29-1; TRBD1 might be the D (5 bases). The germline CDR1 and CDR2 sequences are SQVTM and ANQGSEA. The CDR3 contains 8 residues. The CDR3 nucleotides read TGCAGCGTTGACAGCGGGACGTTT. Translating it yields CSVDSGTF.

The chain links TRBV5-6 to TRBJ2-2; 8 positions agree with TRBD2. V gave up 0 bases and J gave up 8 bases; unmatched junction bases: 3. The germline V gene encodes CDR1 SGHDT and CDR2 YYEEEE. This CDR3 has 14 amino acids. This chain's CDR3 is CASSLVSGAGELFF. DNA of the CDR3: TGTGCCAGCAGCTTGGTTAGCGGGGCGGGGGAGCTGTTTTTT.

The V gene is TRBV5-6, the J gene TRBJ2-2, with a weak D call TRBD2 (7 bases). There are 14 residues in the CDR3. Trimming stripped 7 bases from V and 5 bases from J, with 15 bases between. In germline, CDR1 is SGHDT, CDR2 YYEEEE. CDR3: CASARGAATGELFF. The CDR3 nucleotides read TGTGCCAGCGCCCGGGGGGCGGCGACCGGGGAGCTGTTTTTT.

The chain employs TRBV6-1 and TRBJ2-4, with 7 nucleotides matching TRBD1. V was clipped by 2 bases and J by 4 bases; unmatched bases: 2. In germline, CDR1 is MNHNS, CDR2 SASEGT. The CDR3 is made up of 14 amino acids. CDR3 sequence reads: CASSEFRGKNIQYF. CDR3 bases: TGTGCCAGCAGTGAATTCAGGGGGAAAAACATTCAGTACTTC.

The gene calls are TRBV14 and TRBJ2-5; no definite D call. V was pared by 3 bases and J by 4 bases, with 12 bases between. The V gene's germline CDR1 is SGHDN and CDR2 FVKESK. The CDR3 runs 14 residues. CDR3 protein: CASSQVATIETQYF. The CDR3 DNA is TGTGCCAGCAGCCAGGTTGCAACAATAGAGACCCAGTACTTC.